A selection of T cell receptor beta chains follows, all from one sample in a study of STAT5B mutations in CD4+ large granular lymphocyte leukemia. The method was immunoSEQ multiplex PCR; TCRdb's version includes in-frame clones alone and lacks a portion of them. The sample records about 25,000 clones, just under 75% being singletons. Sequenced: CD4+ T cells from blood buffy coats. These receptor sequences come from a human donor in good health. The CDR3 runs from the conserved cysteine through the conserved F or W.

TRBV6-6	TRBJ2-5	CASRAGETQYF
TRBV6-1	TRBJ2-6	CASSENWGSGANVLTF
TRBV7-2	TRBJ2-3	CASSWTSTDTQYF
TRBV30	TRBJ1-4	CAWAQGGTNEKLFF
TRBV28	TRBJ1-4	CASSLTTTNEKLFF
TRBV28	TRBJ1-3	CASRQWGAAGNTIYF
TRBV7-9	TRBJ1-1	CASSLAVQGTEAFF
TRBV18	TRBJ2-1	CASSPRVRTSNEQFF
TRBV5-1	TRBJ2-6	CASSGTAIGSGANVLTF
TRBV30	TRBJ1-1	CAWSNHAEAFF
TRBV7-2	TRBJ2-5	CASILRGEETQYF
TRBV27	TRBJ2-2	CASRRSSTLDTGELFF
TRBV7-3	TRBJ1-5	CASSRGSGISNQPQHF
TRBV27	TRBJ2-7	CASKRTGLYEQHF
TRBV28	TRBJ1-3	CASSSPGTGTGNTIYF
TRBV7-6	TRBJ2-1	CASSPRTGAEQFF
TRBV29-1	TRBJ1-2	CNAVGGYGYTF
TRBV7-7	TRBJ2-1	CASSSSLAYNEQFF
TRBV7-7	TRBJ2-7	CASSPGTGNTYEQYF
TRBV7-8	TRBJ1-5	CASSLYSQTGLGAVNQPQHF
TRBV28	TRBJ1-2	CASSPPGQGSYTF
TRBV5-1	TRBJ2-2	CASSLVGTANTGELFF
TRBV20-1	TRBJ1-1	CSESSTEAFF
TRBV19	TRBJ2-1	CASSSEGISYNEQFF
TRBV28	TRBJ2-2	CASSTANTGELFF